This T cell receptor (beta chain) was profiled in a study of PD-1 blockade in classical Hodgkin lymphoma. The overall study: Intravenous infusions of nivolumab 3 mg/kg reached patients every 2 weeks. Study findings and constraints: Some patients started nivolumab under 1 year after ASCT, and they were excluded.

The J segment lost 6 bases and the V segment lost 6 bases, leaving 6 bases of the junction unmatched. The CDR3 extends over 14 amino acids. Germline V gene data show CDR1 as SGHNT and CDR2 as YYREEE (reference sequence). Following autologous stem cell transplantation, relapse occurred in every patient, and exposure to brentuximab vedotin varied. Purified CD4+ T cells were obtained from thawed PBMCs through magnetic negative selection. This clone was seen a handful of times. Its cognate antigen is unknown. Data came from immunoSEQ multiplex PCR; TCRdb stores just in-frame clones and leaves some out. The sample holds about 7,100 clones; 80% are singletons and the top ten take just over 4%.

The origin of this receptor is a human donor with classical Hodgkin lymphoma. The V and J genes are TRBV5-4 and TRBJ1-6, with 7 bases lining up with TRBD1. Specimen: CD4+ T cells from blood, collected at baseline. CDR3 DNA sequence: TGTGCCAGCAACAGACAGGGAGGTAATTCACCCCTCCACTTT. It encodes CASNRQGGNSPLHF.